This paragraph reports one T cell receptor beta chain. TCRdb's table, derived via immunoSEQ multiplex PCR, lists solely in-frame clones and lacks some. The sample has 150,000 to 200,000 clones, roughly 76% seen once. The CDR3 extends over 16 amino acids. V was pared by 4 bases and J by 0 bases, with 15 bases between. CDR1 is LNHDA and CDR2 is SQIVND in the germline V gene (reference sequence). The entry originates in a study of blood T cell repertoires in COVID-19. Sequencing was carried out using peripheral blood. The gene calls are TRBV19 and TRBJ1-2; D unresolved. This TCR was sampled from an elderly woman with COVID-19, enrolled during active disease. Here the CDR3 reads CASSTYLTGSNYGYTF. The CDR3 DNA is TGTGCCAGTAGTACCTACCTGACGGGTTCTAACTATGGCTACACCTTC.